Given below is one TCR beta chain in context. The sample is drawn from a study of blood T cell repertoires in COVID-19. Study details: PBMCs, B-cell-depleted T cells, or T cells were the source of the cDNA or gDNA that made up the material.

Measured with immunoSEQ multiplex PCR; TCRdb has only the in-frame clones, and not every one. Of a few hundred thousand clones in the sample, 75% to 85% are singletons; the top ten hold over 7%. Per germline, CDR1 SGHTA and CDR2 FQGNSA. This CDR3 is 15 amino acids long. J was trimmed by 2 bases and V by 5 bases; bases with no gene match: 8. This receptor was obtained from a woman over 75 with COVID-19, enrolled during active disease. Sequencing was done on a sample of peripheral blood. The chain is built from TRBV7-2 and TRBJ2-5, with 7 nucleotides matching TRBD2. In DNA form, the CDR3 reads TGTGCCAGCAGCCCCATGGGAGGGGAACAAGAGACCCAGTACTTC. It is translated as CASSPMGGEQETQYF.